This is a list of T cell receptor beta chains from one sample in a study of graft-versus-host responses after intestinal transplantation. Clones were sequenced by immunoSEQ multiplex PCR, and TCRdb holds only the in-frame ones, with some missing. The sample yields about 93,000 clones, just under 95% seen once. These receptors have no identified antigens. Sample: unstimulated CD8+ T cells sorted from spleen or lymph node cells, taken before intestinal transplant. The receptors originated from a human donor who received an intestinal transplant. The CDR3 runs from the conserved cysteine through the conserved F or W. A D gene is named only where the DNA matches it firmly. Clone size is not always given. Where it is, it says once, few, many or a class for expanded clones.

v_call: TRBV7-9
j_call: TRBJ2-7
clone_size: -
d_call: TRBD2
cdr3_nt: TGTGCCAGCAGCTACTCGAGCGGGGTAAGCTCCTACGAGCAGTACTTC
cdr3_aa: CASSYSSGVSSYEQYF

v_call: TRBV4-3
j_call: TRBJ1-2
clone_size: -
d_call: -
cdr3_nt: TGCGCCAGCAGCCAAGATGCCGGGACGGGAGGCTATGGCTACACCTTC
cdr3_aa: CASSQDAGTGGYGYTF

v_call: TRBV5-1
j_call: TRBJ2-7
clone_size: -
d_call: TRBD1
cdr3_nt: TGCGCCAGCAGCTGGACAGGCGGCGAGCAGTACTTC
cdr3_aa: CASSWTGGEQYF

v_call: TRBV5-5
j_call: TRBJ1-2
clone_size: -
d_call: TRBD1
cdr3_nt: TGTGCCAGCAGCGTGGGGGACAGGGGGTTGGACTATGGCTACACCTTC
cdr3_aa: CASSVGDRGLDYGYTF

v_call: TRBV7-7
j_call: TRBJ2-2
clone_size: -
d_call: TRBD1
cdr3_nt: TGTGCCAGCAGCCCGACAGGGACCCTCACCGGGGAGCTGTTTTTT
cdr3_aa: CASSPTGTLTGELFF

v_call: TRBV4-2
j_call: TRBJ1-1
clone_size: -
d_call: TRBD1
cdr3_nt: TGTGCCAGCAGCCAATTTTACCCCTTATCGTCCGGGACAGACACTGAAGCTTTCTTT
cdr3_aa: CASSQFYPLSSGTDTEAFF

v_call: TRBV27
j_call: TRBJ2-3
clone_size: -
d_call: -
cdr3_nt: TGTGCCAGCAGTTCCCTCAGGGGGGACACAGATACGCAGTATTTT
cdr3_aa: CASSSLRGDTDTQYF

v_call: TRBV29-1
j_call: TRBJ2-3
clone_size: -
d_call: TRBD2
cdr3_nt: TGCAGCGTGACTAGCGGGAGTGCAGATACGCAGTATTTT
cdr3_aa: CSVTSGSADTQYF

v_call: TRBV4-1
j_call: TRBJ2-7
clone_size: -
d_call: TRBD1
cdr3_nt: TGCGCCAGCAGCCAAGCCGGGACAGGGGGCTCCTACGAGCAGTACTTC
cdr3_aa: CASSQAGTGGSYEQYF

v_call: TRBV27
j_call: TRBJ1-2
clone_size: -
d_call: TRBD1
cdr3_nt: TGTGCCAGCAGTAGGACAGGGCTGGGGTATGGCTACACCTTC
cdr3_aa: CASSRTGLGYGYTF

v_call: TRBV19
j_call: TRBJ1-6
clone_size: -
d_call: TRBD1
cdr3_nt: TGTGCCAGTAGTATAGGACAGGGCGGATATAATTCACCCCTCCACTTT
cdr3_aa: CASSIGQGGYNSPLHF

v_call: TRBV19
j_call: TRBJ1-6
clone_size: once
d_call: TRBD1
cdr3_nt: TGTGCCAGTAGTCTTGGGACAGCCTCACCCTATAATTCACCCCTCCACTTT
cdr3_aa: CASSLGTASPYNSPLHF

v_call: TRBV10-3
j_call: TRBJ1-2
clone_size: -
d_call: TRBD1
cdr3_nt: TGTGCCATCGCGGACAGGGCCGATATATACTATGGCTACACCTTC
cdr3_aa: CAIADRADIYYGYTF

v_call: TRBV27
j_call: TRBJ2-5
clone_size: -
d_call: -
cdr3_nt: TGTGCCAGCAGTTCTACGGGGGTCCCGCAGTTTCCGTACTTC
cdr3_aa: CASSSTGVPQFPYF

v_call: TRBV6-1
j_call: TRBJ2-7
clone_size: few
d_call: TRBD2
cdr3_nt: TGTGCCAGCAGTGAATGGTTAGCGGGATCTTCCTACGAGCAGTACTTC
cdr3_aa: CASSEWLAGSSYEQYF

v_call: TRBV6-5
j_call: TRBJ2-7
clone_size: -
d_call: -
cdr3_nt: TGTGCCAGCAGTCCAGGACAGTTCTCCTACGAGCAGTACTTC
cdr3_aa: CASSPGQFSYEQYF

v_call: TRBV19
j_call: TRBJ1-2
clone_size: -
d_call: TRBD1
cdr3_nt: TGTGCCAGCAGTGAGACAGGGCTTAATAACTATGGCTACACCTTC
cdr3_aa: CASSETGLNNYGYTF

v_call: TRBV5-5
j_call: TRBJ2-5
clone_size: -
d_call: -
cdr3_nt: TGTGCCAGCAGCTCCGACCCACAGGGGGGGGAGACCCAGTACTTC
cdr3_aa: CASSSDPQGGETQYF

v_call: TRBV11-2
j_call: TRBJ2-3
clone_size: -
d_call: -
cdr3_nt: TGTGCCAGCAGCTTGCTAGGGGCTGAAGATACGCAGTATTTT
cdr3_aa: CASSLLGAEDTQYF

v_call: TRBV5-4
j_call: TRBJ1-2
clone_size: -
d_call: TRBD1
cdr3_nt: TGTGCCAGCAGCTTGGAGGCAGGGGGCGCCGGTTATGGCTACACCTTC
cdr3_aa: CASSLEAGGAGYGYTF

v_call: TRBV7-7
j_call: TRBJ2-7
clone_size: -
d_call: TRBD1
cdr3_nt: TGTGCCAGCAGCTTGGGACAGGGGGCCTACGAGCAGTACTTC
cdr3_aa: CASSLGQGAYEQYF

v_call: TRBV19
j_call: TRBJ1-2
clone_size: -
d_call: -
cdr3_nt: TGTGCCAGTAGTATTTACACAGAAAACTATGGCTACACCTTC
cdr3_aa: CASSIYTENYGYTF

v_call: TRBV15
j_call: TRBJ2-5
clone_size: -
d_call: -
cdr3_nt: TGTGCCACCAGCAGAGGGGGAGGGGGAGAGACCCAGTACTTC
cdr3_aa: CATSRGGGGETQYF

v_call: TRBV6-5
j_call: TRBJ1-4
clone_size: -
d_call: -
cdr3_nt: TGTGCCAGCAGTCTGACCCGCTCCGGGGAAAAACTGTTTTTT
cdr3_aa: CASSLTRSGEKLFF

v_call: TRBV4-1
j_call: TRBJ2-7
clone_size: -
d_call: -
cdr3_nt: TGCGCCAGCAGCCAAGGTGGGGGGGGCAGGTACGAGCAGTACTTC
cdr3_aa: CASSQGGGGRYEQYF

v_call: TRBV1
j_call: TRBJ2-5
clone_size: -
d_call: -
cdr3_nt: TGCACCAGCAGCCAAGAGCGGGAGGCCTATAAAGAGACCCAGTACTTC
cdr3_aa: CTSSQEREAYKETQYF

v_call: TRBV19
j_call: TRBJ2-7
clone_size: -
d_call: TRBD1
cdr3_nt: TGTGCCAGTAGTCTGGTCGGGACAGCTTCCTACGAGCAGTACTTC
cdr3_aa: CASSLVGTASYEQYF

v_call: TRBV5-6
j_call: TRBJ2-7
clone_size: few
d_call: TRBD2
cdr3_nt: TGTGCCAGCAGCGAGACTAGCGGGAGGAACGAGCAGTACTTC
cdr3_aa: CASSETSGRNEQYF

v_call: TRBV2
j_call: TRBJ1-1
clone_size: -
d_call: -
cdr3_nt: TGTGCCAGCAGTGACCCCGGAGGGGACACTGAAGCTTTCTTT
cdr3_aa: CASSDPGGDTEAFF

v_call: TRBV5-4
j_call: TRBJ2-7
clone_size: -
d_call: TRBD1
cdr3_nt: TGTGCCAGCAGCGCGACAGGGGAGCAGTACTTC
cdr3_aa: CASSATGEQYF

v_call: TRBV2
j_call: TRBJ2-7
clone_size: -
d_call: -
cdr3_nt: TGTGCCAGCAGTGAGGGGCATGCGAGCTCCTACGAGCAGTACTTC
cdr3_aa: CASSEGHASSYEQYF

v_call: TRBV5-4
j_call: TRBJ2-1
clone_size: -
d_call: TRBD2
cdr3_nt: TGTGCCAGCAGCCCCGGGGGGGAGGCAAGCTCCTACAATGAGCAGTTCTTC
cdr3_aa: CASSPGGEASSYNEQFF

v_call: TRBV5-1
j_call: TRBJ1-2
clone_size: -
d_call: TRBD1
cdr3_nt: TGCGCCAGCAGCTTGGGGCAGGGGGCGTCGGGCTACACCTTC
cdr3_aa: CASSLGQGASGYTF